The rows below give T cell receptor beta chains drawn from one sample of a study of OX40 agonist ivuxolimab in advanced cancers. Method: immunoSEQ multiplex PCR; TCRdb's copy keeps in-frame clones and lacks some. The table lists over 55,000 clones, about 88% of them singletons. The sequencing used CD4+ or CD8+ T cells sorted from blood, collected in a trial of the OX40 agonist ivuxolimab. The receptors stem from an adult with an advanced solid tumor such as melanoma, head and neck, liver or kidney cancer. CDR3s include the opening cysteine and the closing phenylalanine or tryptophan. D genes are given only for firm matches. Clone size is shown for a subset of rows, as once, few, many or a class of expanded clone.

clone size,D gene,J gene,V gene,CDR3 DNA,CDR3 protein
.,.,TRBJ1-5,TRBV5-1,TGCGCCAGCAGCTACGGGGGGGCGGACAATCAGCCCCAGCATTTT,CASSYGGADNQPQHF
.,.,TRBJ1-4,TRBV27,TGTGCCAGCAGTCCAGGACGGACGGCCGGAACTAATGAAAAACTGTTTTTT,CASSPGRTAGTNEKLFF
.,.,TRBJ2-3,TRBV4-1,TGCGCCAGCAGCCATCCGCCTGGGGGCGCAGGTGGCACAGATACGCAGTATTTT,CASSHPPGGAGGTDTQYF
.,.,TRBJ1-1,TRBV2,TGTGCCAGCAAAGAAAATTGGCCTGAAGCTTTCTTT,CASKENWPEAFF
.,.,TRBJ1-2,TRBV29-1,TGCAGCGTGGAGATCAGGCCCCCCCCGGCTAACTATGGCTACACCTTC,CSVEIRPPPANYGYTF
.,.,TRBJ1-1,TRBV29-1,TGCAGCGTGCGTAAACTGCAGGTGAACACTGAAGCTTTCTTT,CSVRKLQVNTEAFF
.,.,TRBJ1-3,TRBV7-2,TGTGCCAGCAGCTTAGGAGGGCCCCGCTCTGGAAACACCATATATTTT,CASSLGGPRSGNTIYF
.,TRBD1,TRBJ2-2,TRBV9,TGTGCCAGCAGCGGGACAGGGGGCACGGGGGAGCTGTTTTTT,CASSGTGGTGELFF
.,.,TRBJ2-3,TRBV29-1,TGCAGCGTTGAACCACCAGGGATCATGGCGCAGTATTTT,CSVEPPGIMAQYF
.,.,TRBJ2-5,TRBV6-5,TGTGCCAGCAGTGGGGGGAGAGAGACCCAGTACTTC,CASSGGRETQYF
.,.,TRBJ2-7,TRBV11-2,TGTGCCAGCAGCTTAAGACTGACGGCGACCTACGAGCAGTACTTC,CASSLRLTATYEQYF
.,TRBD1,TRBJ1-1,TRBV6-5,TGTGCCAGCAGTATCCGGACAGGGGGGAACACTGAAGCTTTCTTT,CASSIRTGGNTEAFF
.,TRBD1,TRBJ2-7,TRBV28,TGTGCCAGCAGTTTAGGGGGACAGGGGAGTCACGAGCAGTACTTC,CASSLGGQGSHEQYF
.,.,TRBJ2-7,TRBV7-8,TGTGCCAGCAGCTTACCGGGCCAGCCAGGCGAGCAGTACTTC,CASSLPGQPGEQYF
.,.,TRBJ2-7,TRBV14,TGTGCCAGCAGCCAAGATGTGAGCTTAGGATCCTACGAGCAGTACTTC,CASSQDVSLGSYEQYF
.,.,TRBJ2-6,TRBV5-1,TGCGCCAGCAGCCTCAGGGCAGGGGGGAACTCTGGGGCCAACGTCCTGACTTTC,CASSLRAGGNSGANVLTF
once,TRBD2,TRBJ2-3,TRBV6-4,TGTGCCAGCAGTGCCTCTCCCGGACTAGCGGGGGGCACAGATACGCAGTATTTT,CASSASPGLAGGTDTQYF
.,TRBD2,TRBJ2-7,TRBV18,TGTGCCAGCTCACCACCGTCGGTTCTAGCGGGCTACGAGCAGTACTTC,CASSPPSVLAGYEQYF